Below are 16 T cell receptor beta chains sequenced from a single sample in a study of cytomegalovirus exposure and HLA in healthy donors. PCR involved 60 Vbeta and 13 Jbeta primers. Profiled with immunoSEQ multiplex PCR; TCRdb holds only in-frame clones, not every one. Recorded here are some 130,000 clones; the top ten clones represent 1.5% to 2%. The sample was PBMCs. The source of these receptors is a woman aged 35 to 49 in good health and CMV-seropositive.

The rearrangement uses TRBV19 and TRBJ2-1; 10 bases agree with TRBD2. The V and J ends lost 0 bases and 6 bases, in that order; junction bases with no gene match: 5. The length of the CDR3 is 16 residues. Germline assignment: CDR1 LNHDA and CDR2 SQIVND (reference sequence). The CDR3: CASSIDSAGGPNEQFF. CDR3 in DNA: TGTGCCAGTAGTATAGATTCAGCGGGAGGGCCCAATGAGCAGTTCTTC.

The J gene is TRBJ2-7, the V gene TRBV11-3; TRBD1 agrees at 9 bases. The CDR3 spans 16 residues. With V trimmed by 5 bases and J by 1 base, 9 bases remained unmatched. Per germline, CDR1 SGHNT and CDR2 YENEEA. The CDR3 reads CASSPGPGQGSYEQYF. In DNA form, the CDR3 reads TGTGCCAGCAGCCCCGGGCCGGGACAGGGTTCCTACGAGCAGTACTTC.

The rearrangement joins TRBV5-8 to TRBJ2-7; the match to TRBD2 covers 7 bases. Per the germline V gene, CDR1 is SGHTS and CDR2 is YDEGEE. This CDR3 has 15 amino acids. V shed 2 bases and J 0 bases; nucleotides not matched to a gene: 5. The DNA of the CDR3 is TGTGCCAGCAGCTTCGAGGGACTATCCTCCTACGAGCAGTACTTC. Protein: CASSFEGLSSYEQYF.

The rearrangement links TRBV7-2 to TRBJ2-1; 12 bases agree with TRBD2. V shed 1 base and J 13 bases; nucleotides not matched to a gene: 8. Germline lookup yields CDR1 SGHTA and CDR2 FQGNSA. The CDR3 contains 15 residues. The chain's CDR3 is CASSLVRTSGRPQFF. The CDR3 DNA follows: TGTGCCAGCAGCTTAGTCCGAACTAGCGGGAGGCCCCAGTTCTTC.

The chain employs TRBV5-6 and TRBJ2-5, with unresolved D. The CDR3 consists of 14 residues. V lost 0 bases to trimming and J lost 5 bases, with 11 bases between them. From germline, CDR1 is SGHDT and CDR2 YYEEEE. The CDR3 loop reads CASSLVRFEETQYF. CDR3 bases: TGTGCCAGCAGCTTGGTCAGGTTCGAGGAGACCCAGTACTTC.

The J gene is TRBJ2-7, the V gene TRBV5-1; 10 bases fit TRBD1. V was pared by 5 bases and J by 1 base, with 3 bases of the junction left unmatched. CDR3 length: 14 residues. Germline CDR1 SGHRS, CDR2 YFSETQ. CDR3 nucleotides: TGCGCCAGCAGGCCGGGACAGGGGTCCTACGAGCAGTACTTC. This encodes CASRPGQGSYEQYF.

J is TRBJ1-2 and V is TRBV30, with D possibly TRBD1 on 5 matching bases. Germline values: CDR1 GTSNPN, CDR2 SVGIG (reference sequence). V lost 4 bases to trimming and J lost 10 bases, with 22 bases between them. The CDR3 is 14 residues long. This CDR3 reads CAWKTGRGGLDYTF. The CDR3 DNA is TGTGCCTGGAAAACTGGGAGGGGCGGTCTCGACTACACCTTC.

The V call is TRBV5-1, the J call TRBJ2-1; a possible D gene is TRBD1 (6 bases). Germline V CDR1 and CDR2: SGHRS, YFSETQ. The length of the CDR3 is 16 residues. V was cut by 0 bases and J by 8 bases, with 18 bases left in between. The CDR3 spells CASSLVGAGIGDEQFF. CDR3 bases: TGCGCCAGCAGCTTGGTGGGGGCTGGAATAGGGGATGAGCAGTTCTTC.

The J gene is TRBJ2-5, the V gene TRBV29-1; D gene unclear. Germline values: CDR1 SQVTM, CDR2 ANQGSEA. V lost 7 bases and J lost 6, with 18 bases in between. The CDR3 sequence is 13 residues long. CDR3 sequence (DNA): TGCAGCGCCGTGGGTTCGACACAACAGACCCAGTACTTC. Translation: CSAVGSTQQTQYF.

V and J are TRBV27 and TRBJ2-1, with TRBD2 identical over 7 bases. The junction had 4 bases not matched to a gene; V was cut back by 5 bases and J by 0 bases. Germline values: CDR1 MNHEY, CDR2 SMNVEV (reference sequence). This CDR3 region has 15 residues. CDR3 loop: CASSPRTSSYNEQFF. DNA for the CDR3: TGTGCCAGCAGTCCTAGGACTAGCTCCTACAATGAGCAGTTCTTC.

The chain couples TRBV15 to TRBJ1-3; 7 nucleotides align to TRBD1. This CDR3 contains 16 residues. V dropped 3 bases and J dropped 0; count of bases not matched to a gene: 5. Germline lookup yields CDR1 LNHNV and CDR2 YYDKDF (reference sequence). The CDR3 nucleotides are TGTGCCACCAGCAGGTCAGGGGGAAGCTCTGGAAACACCATATATTTT. This sequence encodes CATSRSGGSSGNTIYF. Looking up the rest from reference TRBV15 and TRBJ1-3 gives the full variable domain: DAMVIQNPRYQVTQFGKPVTLSCSQTLNHNVMYWYQQKSSQAPKLLFHYYDKDFNNEADTPDNFQSRRPNTSFCFLDIRSPGLGDTAMYLCATSRSGGSSGNTIYFGEGSWLTVV.

The CDR3 reads CASCDRGSTEAFF. CDR3 DNA: TGTGCCAGTTGCGACAGGGGATCGACTGAAGCTTTCTTT. V is TRBV6-6 and J is TRBJ1-1; the match to TRBD1 covers 8 bases. V gave up 9 bases and J gave up 5 bases; unmatched junction bases: 8. CDR3 length: 13 amino acids. Germline V gene lookup returns CDR1 MNHNY and CDR2 SVGAGI (reference sequence).

V is TRBV7-3 and J is TRBJ2-1, with 9 bases matching TRBD2. The ends lost 5 bases at V and 10 bases at J; junction bases unmatched: 9. CDR3 length: 14 amino acids. In germline, CDR1 is SGHTA, CDR2 FQGTGA. CDR3 nucleotide sequence: TGTGCCAGCAGCCCTAGCGGGAACGTCGCGGAGCAGTTCTTC. Translation gives CASSPSGNVAEQFF.

The V call is TRBV18, the J call TRBJ1-2, with D tentatively TRBD1 (6 bases). Germline CDR1 is KGHSH and CDR2 is LQKENI. The V and J ends lost 3 bases and 3 bases respectively, with 14 bases between them. The CDR3 is 15 residues long. The CDR3 reads CASSPQQGRDYGYTF. CDR3 sequence (DNA): TGTGCCAGCTCACCCCAGCAGGGGAGGGACTATGGCTACACCTTC.

The V gene is TRBV9, the J gene TRBJ1-5; TRBD1 matches at 7 bases. The ends lost 4 bases at V and 8 bases at J; junction bases unmatched: 9. The germline V gene encodes CDR1 SGDLS and CDR2 YYNGEE. The CDR3 spans 14 residues. The CDR3 nucleotides are TGTGCCAGCAGCAGAGACAGGGCTAGGGAGCCCCAGCATTTT. As protein: CASSRDRAREPQHF. Full variable domain (outside the CDR3, taken from reference TRBV9 and TRBJ1-5): DSGVTQTPKHLITATGQRVTLRCSPRSGDLSVYWYQQSLDQGLQFLIQYYNGEERAKGNILERFSAQQFPDLHSELNLSSLELGDSALYFCASSRDRAREPQHFGDGTRLSIL.

The V gene is TRBV4-1, the J gene TRBJ2-1; 7 positions agree with TRBD2. The CDR3 is 15 amino acids. J gave up 3 bases and V 1 base, and 3 bases lay outside the gene matches. Germline CDR1 is MGHRA and CDR2 is YSYEKL. The CDR3 nucleotides are TGCGCCAGCAGCCAAGGGGAGCGGGACTACAATGAGCAGTTCTTC. It translates to CASSQGERDYNEQFF.